The entry that follows covers one T cell receptor beta chain sequence. The data belong to a study of blood T cell repertoires in COVID-19. Overall study: PBMCs, B-cell-depleted T cells, or T cells were the source of the cDNA or gDNA that made up the material.

Trimming cost V 5 bases and J 0 bases; bases outside gene matches: 10. This CDR3 has 16 amino acids. CDR1 is SQVTM, CDR2 ANQGSEA, per germline. Here immunoSEQ multiplex PCR was the method, and the copy in TCRdb shows in-frame clones only, minus some. The sample consists of 30,000 to 45,000 clones, around 80% of them appearing once. The origin of this receptor is a man between 60 and 70 years old with acute or convalescent COVID-19. Source material: peripheral blood. The V and J genes are TRBV29-1 and TRBJ2-5, with 9 bases aligning to TRBD2. CDR3 amino acids: CSVFGGASGDQETQYF. CDR3 bases: TGCAGCGTTTTTGGGGGGGCTAGCGGGGACCAAGAGACCCAGTACTTC.